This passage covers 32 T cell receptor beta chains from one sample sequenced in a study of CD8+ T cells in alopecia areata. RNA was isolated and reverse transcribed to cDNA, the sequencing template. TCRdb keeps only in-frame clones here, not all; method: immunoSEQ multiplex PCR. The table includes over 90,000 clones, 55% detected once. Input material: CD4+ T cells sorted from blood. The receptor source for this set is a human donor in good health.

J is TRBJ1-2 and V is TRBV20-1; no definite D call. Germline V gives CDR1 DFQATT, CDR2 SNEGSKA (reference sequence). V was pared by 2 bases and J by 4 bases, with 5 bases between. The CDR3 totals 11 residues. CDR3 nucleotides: TGCAGTGCTAGAATTTCCTATGGCTACACCTTC. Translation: CSARISYGYTF.

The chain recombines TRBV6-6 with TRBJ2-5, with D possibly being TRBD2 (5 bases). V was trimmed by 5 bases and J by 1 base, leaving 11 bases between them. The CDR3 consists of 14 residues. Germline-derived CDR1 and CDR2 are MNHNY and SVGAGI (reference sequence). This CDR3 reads CASSLGLSQETQYF. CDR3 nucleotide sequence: TGTGCCAGCAGTCTCGGACTGAGCCAAGAGACCCAGTACTTC.

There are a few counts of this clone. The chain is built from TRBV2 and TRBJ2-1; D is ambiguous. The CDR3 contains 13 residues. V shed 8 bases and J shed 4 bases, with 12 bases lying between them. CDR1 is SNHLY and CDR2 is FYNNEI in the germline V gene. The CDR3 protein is CASSENYYNEQFF. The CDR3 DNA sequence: TGTGCCAGCTCAGAAAATTATTACAATGAGCAGTTCTTC. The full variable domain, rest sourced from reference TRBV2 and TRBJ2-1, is EPEVTQTPSHQVTQMGQEVILRCVPISNHLYFYWYRQILGQKVEFLVSFYNNEISEKSEIFDDQFSVERPDGSNFTLKIRSTKLEDSAMYFCASSENYYNEQFFGPGTRLTVL.

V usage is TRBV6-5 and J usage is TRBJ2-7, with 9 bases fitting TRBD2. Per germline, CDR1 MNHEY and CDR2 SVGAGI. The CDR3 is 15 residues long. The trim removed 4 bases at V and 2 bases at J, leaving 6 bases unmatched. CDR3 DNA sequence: TGTGCCAGCAGTTTTCTAGCGGGGTCGACCTACGAGCAGTACTTC. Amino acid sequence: CASSFLAGSTYEQYF.

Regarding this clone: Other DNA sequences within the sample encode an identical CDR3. The CDR3 coding sequence is TGTGCCAGCAGTTTCACTGGAAACACCATATATTTT. It yields the protein CASSFTGNTIYF. The genes are TRBV7-2 and TRBJ1-3, with unresolved D. The V end lost 6 bases, the J end lost 2 bases, and 5 bases lay between the germline ends. The CDR3 extends over 12 amino acids. The germline V gene has CDR1 SGHTA and CDR2 FQGNSA.

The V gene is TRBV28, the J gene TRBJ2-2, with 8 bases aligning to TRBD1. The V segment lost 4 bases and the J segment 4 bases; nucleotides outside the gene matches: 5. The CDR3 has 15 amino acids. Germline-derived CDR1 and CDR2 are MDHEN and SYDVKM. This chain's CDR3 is CASSSQGAPTGELFF. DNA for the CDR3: TGTGCCAGCAGTTCCCAGGGGGCTCCCACCGGGGAGCTGTTTTTT.

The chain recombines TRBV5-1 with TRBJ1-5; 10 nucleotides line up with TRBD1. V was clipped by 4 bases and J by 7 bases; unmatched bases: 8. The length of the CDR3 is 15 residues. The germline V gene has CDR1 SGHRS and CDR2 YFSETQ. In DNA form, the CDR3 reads TGCGCCAGCAGCGAGGGACAGGGGCTAGAACAGCCCCAGCATTTT. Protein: CASSEGQGLEQPQHF. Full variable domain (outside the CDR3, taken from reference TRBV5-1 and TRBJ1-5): KAGVTQTPRYLIKTRGQQVTLSCSPISGHRSVSWYQQTPGQGLQFLFEYFSETQRNKGNFPGRFSGRQFSNSRSEMNVSTLELGDSALYLCASSEGQGLEQPQHFGDGTRLSIL.

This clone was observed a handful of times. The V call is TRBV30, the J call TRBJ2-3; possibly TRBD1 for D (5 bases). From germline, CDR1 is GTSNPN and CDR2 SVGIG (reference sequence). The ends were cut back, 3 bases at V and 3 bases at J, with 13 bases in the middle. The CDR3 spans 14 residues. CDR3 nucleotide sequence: TGTGCCTGGAGAAAAAGGGGCCGGACAGATACGCAGTATTTT. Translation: CAWRKRGRTDTQYF.

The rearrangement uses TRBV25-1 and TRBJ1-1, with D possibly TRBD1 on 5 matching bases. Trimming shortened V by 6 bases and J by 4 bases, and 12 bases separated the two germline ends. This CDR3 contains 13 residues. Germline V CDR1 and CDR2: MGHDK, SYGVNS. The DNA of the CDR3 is TGTGCCAGCAGAGCCGGGACTGGCACTGAAGCTTTCTTT. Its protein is CASRAGTGTEAFF.

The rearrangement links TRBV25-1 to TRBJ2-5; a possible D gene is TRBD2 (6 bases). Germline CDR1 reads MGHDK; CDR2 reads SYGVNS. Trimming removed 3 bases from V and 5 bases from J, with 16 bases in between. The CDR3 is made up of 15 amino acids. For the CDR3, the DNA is TGTGCCAGCAGTGATCCCGGACGGGGGAGGGAGACCCAGTACTTC. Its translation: CASSDPGRGRETQYF.

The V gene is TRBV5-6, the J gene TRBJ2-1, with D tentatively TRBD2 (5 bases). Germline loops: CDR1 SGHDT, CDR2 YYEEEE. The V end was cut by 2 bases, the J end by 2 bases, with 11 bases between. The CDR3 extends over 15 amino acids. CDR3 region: CASSLMGAPYNEQFF. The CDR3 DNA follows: TGTGCCAGCAGCTTAATGGGAGCTCCCTACAATGAGCAGTTCTTC.

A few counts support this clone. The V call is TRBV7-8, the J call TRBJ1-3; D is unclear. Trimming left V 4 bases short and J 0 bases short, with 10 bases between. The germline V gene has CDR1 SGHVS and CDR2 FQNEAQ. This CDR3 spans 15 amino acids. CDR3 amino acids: CASSYLQSSGNTIYF. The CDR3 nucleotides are TGTGCCAGCAGCTATTTACAGAGCTCTGGAAACACCATATATTTT. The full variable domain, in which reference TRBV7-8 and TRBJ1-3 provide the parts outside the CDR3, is GAGVSQSPRYKVAKRGQDVALRCDPISGHVSLFWYQQALGQGPEFLTYFQNEAQLDKSGLPSDRFFAERPEGSVSTLKIQRTQQEDSAVYLCASSYLQSSGNTIYFGEGSWLTVV.

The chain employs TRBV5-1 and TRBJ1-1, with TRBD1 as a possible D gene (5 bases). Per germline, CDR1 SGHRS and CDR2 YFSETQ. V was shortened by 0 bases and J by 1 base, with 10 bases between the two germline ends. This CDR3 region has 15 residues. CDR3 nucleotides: TGCGCCAGCAGCTTGGGAGGGGAATGGAACACTGAAGCTTTCTTT. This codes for CASSLGGEWNTEAFF.

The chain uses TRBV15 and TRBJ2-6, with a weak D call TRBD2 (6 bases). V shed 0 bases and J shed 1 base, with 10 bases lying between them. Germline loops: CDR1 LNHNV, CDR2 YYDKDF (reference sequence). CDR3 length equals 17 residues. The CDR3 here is CATSRDHGGSGANVLTF. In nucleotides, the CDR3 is TGTGCCACCAGCAGAGATCACGGGGGATCTGGGGCCAACGTCCTGACTTTC. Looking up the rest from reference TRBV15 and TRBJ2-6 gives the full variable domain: DAMVIQNPRYQVTQFGKPVTLSCSQTLNHNVMYWYQQKSSQAPKLLFHYYDKDFNNEADTPDNFQSRRPNTSFCFLDIRSPGLGDTAMYLCATSRDHGGSGANVLTFGAGSRLTVL.

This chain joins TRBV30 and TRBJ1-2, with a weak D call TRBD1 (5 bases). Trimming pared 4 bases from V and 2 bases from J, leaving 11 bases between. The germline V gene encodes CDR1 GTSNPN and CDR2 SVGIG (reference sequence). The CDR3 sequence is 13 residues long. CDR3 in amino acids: CAWNAQANYGYTF. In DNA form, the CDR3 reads TGTGCCTGGAACGCACAGGCGAACTATGGCTACACCTTC.

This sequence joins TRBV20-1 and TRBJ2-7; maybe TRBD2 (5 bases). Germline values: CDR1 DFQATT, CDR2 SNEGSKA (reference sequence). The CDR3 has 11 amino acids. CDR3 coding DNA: TGCAGCGAGGGTTTCCTCTACGAGCAGTACTTC. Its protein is CSEGFLYEQYF.

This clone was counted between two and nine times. Here the CDR3 DNA reads TGTGCCAGCAGCCCCAGGGGGGACCGAGCCTCTGGGGCCAACGTCCTGACTTTC. Residues: CASSPRGDRASGANVLTF. The rearrangement uses TRBV5-4 and TRBJ2-6, with D perhaps matching TRBD1 (7 bases). The CDR3 runs 18 residues. The V gene's germline CDR1 is SGHNT and CDR2 YYREEE (reference sequence). Between the trimmed V and J ends, which lost 4 bases and 0 bases, there was a span of 17 bases. The entire variable domain, with the rest obtained from reference TRBV5-4 and TRBJ2-6, is as follows: ETGVTQSPTHLIKTRGQQVTLRCSSQSGHNTVSWYQQALGQGPQFIFQYYREEENGRGNFPPRFSGLQFPNYSSELNVNALELDDSALYLCASSPRGDRASGANVLTFGAGSRLTVL.

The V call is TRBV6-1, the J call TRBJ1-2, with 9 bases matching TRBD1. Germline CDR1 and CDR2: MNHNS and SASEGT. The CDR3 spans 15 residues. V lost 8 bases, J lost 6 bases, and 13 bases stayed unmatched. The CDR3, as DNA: TGTGCCAGCGATAATCCGGGACAGGGTACGAATGGCTACACCTTC. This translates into CASDNPGQGTNGYTF.

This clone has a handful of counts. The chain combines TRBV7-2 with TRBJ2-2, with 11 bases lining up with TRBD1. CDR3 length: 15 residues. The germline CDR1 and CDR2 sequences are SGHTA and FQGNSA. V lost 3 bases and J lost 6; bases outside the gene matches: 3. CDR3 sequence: CASSFRDRGAGELFF. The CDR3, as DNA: TGTGCCAGCAGCTTCCGGGACAGGGGGGCCGGGGAGCTGTTTTTT. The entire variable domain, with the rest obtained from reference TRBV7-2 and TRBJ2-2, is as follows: GAGVSQSPSNKVTEKGKDVELRCDPISGHTALYWYRQSLGQGLEFLIYFQGNSAPDKSGLPSDRFSAERTGGSVSTLTIQRTQQEDSAVYLCASSFRDRGAGELFFGEGSRLTVL.

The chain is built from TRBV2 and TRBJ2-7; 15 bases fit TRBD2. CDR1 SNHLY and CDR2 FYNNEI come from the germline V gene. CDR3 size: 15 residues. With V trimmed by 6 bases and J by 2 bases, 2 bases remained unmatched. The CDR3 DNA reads TGTGCCAGCAGCAGGACTAGCGGGGGGGCCTACGAGCAGTACTTC. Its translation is CASSRTSGGAYEQYF. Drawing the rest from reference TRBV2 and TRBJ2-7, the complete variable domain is EPEVTQTPSHQVTQMGQEVILRCVPISNHLYFYWYRQILGQKVEFLVSFYNNEISEKSEIFDDQFSVERPDGSNFTLKIRSTKLEDSAMYFCASSRTSGGAYEQYFGPGTRLTVT.

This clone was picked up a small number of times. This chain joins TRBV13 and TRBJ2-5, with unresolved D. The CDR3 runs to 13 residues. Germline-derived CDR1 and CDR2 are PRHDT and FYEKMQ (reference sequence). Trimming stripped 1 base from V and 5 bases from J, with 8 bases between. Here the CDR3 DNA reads TGTGCCAGCAGCTTAGAGAGGTTGGAGACCCAGTACTTC. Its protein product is CASSLERLETQYF.

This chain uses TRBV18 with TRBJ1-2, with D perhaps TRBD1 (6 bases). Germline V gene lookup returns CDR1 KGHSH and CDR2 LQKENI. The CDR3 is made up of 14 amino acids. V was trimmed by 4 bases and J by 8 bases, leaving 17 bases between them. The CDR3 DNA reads TGTGCCAGCTCACTAAGTACAGGGATCGGGGGCTACACCTTC. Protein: CASSLSTGIGGYTF.

Here the CDR3 DNA reads TGTGCCAGCAGTGCCGCGGTCTATGGCTACACCTTC. Translating it yields CASSAAVYGYTF. The V and J genes are TRBV28 and TRBJ1-2; the D is unclear. The V and J ends lost 5 bases and 4 bases respectively, with 8 bases between them. The CDR3 covers 12 residues. Germline V gene lookup returns CDR1 MDHEN and CDR2 SYDVKM.

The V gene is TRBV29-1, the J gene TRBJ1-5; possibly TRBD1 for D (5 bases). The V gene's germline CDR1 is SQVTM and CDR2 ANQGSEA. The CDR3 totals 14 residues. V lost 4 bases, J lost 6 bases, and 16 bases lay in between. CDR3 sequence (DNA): TGCAGCGTTGCCCTGGCGGGGGTAAGTCAGCCCCAGCATTTT. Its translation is CSVALAGVSQPQHF.

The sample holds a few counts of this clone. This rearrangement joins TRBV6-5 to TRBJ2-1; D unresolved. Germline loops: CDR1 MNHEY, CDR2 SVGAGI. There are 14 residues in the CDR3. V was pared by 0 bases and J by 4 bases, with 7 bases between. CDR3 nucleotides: TGTGCCAGCAGTTACTCGCAGCCTTACAATGAGCAGTTCTTC. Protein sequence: CASSYSQPYNEQFF.

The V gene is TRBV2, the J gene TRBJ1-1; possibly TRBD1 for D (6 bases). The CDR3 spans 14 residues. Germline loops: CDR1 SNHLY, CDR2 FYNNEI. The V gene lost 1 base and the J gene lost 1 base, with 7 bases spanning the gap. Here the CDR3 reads CASSEVQGNTEAFF. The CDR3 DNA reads TGTGCCAGCAGTGAAGTACAGGGGAACACTGAAGCTTTCTTT.

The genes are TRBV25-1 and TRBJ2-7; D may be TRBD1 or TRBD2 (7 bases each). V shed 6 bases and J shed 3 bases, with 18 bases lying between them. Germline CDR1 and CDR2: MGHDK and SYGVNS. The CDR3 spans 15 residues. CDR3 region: CASRPQGRGIYEQYF. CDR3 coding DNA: TGTGCCAGCAGGCCACAGGGGAGGGGTATCTACGAGCAGTACTTC.

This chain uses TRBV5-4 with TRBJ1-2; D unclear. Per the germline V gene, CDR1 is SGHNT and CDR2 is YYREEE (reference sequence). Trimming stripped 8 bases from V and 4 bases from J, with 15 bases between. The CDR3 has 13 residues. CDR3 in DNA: TGTGCCAGTTCGGAGGTGGAGGGCTATGGCTACACCTTC. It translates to CASSEVEGYGYTF.

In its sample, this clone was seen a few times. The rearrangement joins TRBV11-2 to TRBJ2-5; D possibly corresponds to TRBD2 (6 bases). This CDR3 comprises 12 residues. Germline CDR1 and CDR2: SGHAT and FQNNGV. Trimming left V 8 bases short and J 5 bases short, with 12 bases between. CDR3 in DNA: TGTGCCAGCGGGGCGGGGAGGGAGACCCAGTACTTC. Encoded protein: CASGAGRETQYF.

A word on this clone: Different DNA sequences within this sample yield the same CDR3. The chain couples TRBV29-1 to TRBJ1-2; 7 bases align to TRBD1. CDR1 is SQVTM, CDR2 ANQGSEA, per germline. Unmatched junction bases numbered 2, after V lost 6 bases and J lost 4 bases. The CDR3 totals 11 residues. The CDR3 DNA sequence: TGCAGCGTCGGGACAGTCTATGGCTACACCTTC. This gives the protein CSVGTVYGYTF.

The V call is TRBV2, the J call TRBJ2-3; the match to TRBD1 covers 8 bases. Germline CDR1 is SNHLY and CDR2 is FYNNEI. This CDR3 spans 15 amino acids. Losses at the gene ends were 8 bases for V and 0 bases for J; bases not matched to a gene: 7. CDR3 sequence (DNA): TGTGCCAGCCGACAGGGGCCTTCTAGCACAGATACGCAGTATTTT. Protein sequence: CASRQGPSSTDTQYF.

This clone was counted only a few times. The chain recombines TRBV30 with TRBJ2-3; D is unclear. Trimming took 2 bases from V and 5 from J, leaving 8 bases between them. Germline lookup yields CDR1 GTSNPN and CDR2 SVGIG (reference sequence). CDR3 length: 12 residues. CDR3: CAWSPSGDTQYF. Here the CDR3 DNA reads TGTGCCTGGAGTCCCTCCGGAGATACGCAGTATTTT.